Listed here are 30 T cell receptor beta chains from one sample, sequenced in a study of shared clonotypes between healthy human individuals (dated by TCRdb to about 2020). Receptor amplification or capture employed the immunoSEQ multiplex PCR assay. TCRdb re-hosts the immuneACCESS table, in-frame sequences only. Its copies lack some clones; in the studies checked, an unresolved V gene accounts for under half of them, and the cause for the rest is not known. The sample records over 2,000,000 clones, over 85% of which are singletons. Less than 2% of the sample belongs to the ten largest clones. CD8 naive samples consisted of CD45RO-negative cells that were positively selected for CCR7, yielding a CD45RA+CCR7+ population without TemRA cells. Sequenced: naive CD8+ T cells from PBMCs. Per the publication, the cell subset or site label means: CD45RA+CCR7+. The receptor set was obtained from a man aged 18-30 years in good health. Some clones in this sample may be carry-over from other donors' samples.

The chain has TRBV7-9 and TRBJ1-6; the match to TRBD1 covers 12 bases. Germline values: CDR1 SEHNR, CDR2 FQNEAQ (reference sequence). The CDR3 extends over 16 amino acids. The J segment lost 9 bases and the V segment lost 6 bases, leaving 9 bases of the junction unmatched. This CDR3 reads CASRNVRDRGLSPLHF. The CDR3 DNA reads TGTGCCAGCAGGAACGTCCGGGACAGGGGGCTTTCACCCCTCCACTTT.

J is TRBJ1-4 and V is TRBV7-9; D perhaps matches TRBD1 (5 bases). This CDR3 is built from 17 residues. V was trimmed by 3 bases and J by 5 bases, leaving 19 bases between them. Looked up from germline, CDR1 is SEHNR and CDR2 is FQNEAQ (reference sequence). In nucleotides, the CDR3 is TGTGCCAGCAGCTTCCTTGGTATCAGGGCCTCGAATGAAAAACTGTTTTTT. Its translation: CASSFLGIRASNEKLFF.

The genes are TRBV27 and TRBJ2-3; D may be TRBD1 or TRBD2 (5 bases each). The CDR3 spans 16 residues. V was trimmed by 1 base and J by 7 bases, leaving 18 bases between them. Germline CDR1 is MNHEY and CDR2 is SMNVEV (reference sequence). The CDR3 bases are TGTGCCAGCAGTTTATTATGGGGCCCTAGCATGAATACGCAGTATTTT. Its translation is CASSLLWGPSMNTQYF.

The chain recombines TRBV19 with TRBJ1-1, with a tentative D call TRBD1 (6 bases). V was clipped by 2 bases and J by 1 base, with 8 bases between them. Germline-derived CDR1 and CDR2 are LNHDA and SQIVND (reference sequence). The CDR3 loop spans 14 amino acids. CDR3 DNA: TGTGCCAGTAGTATAAGGGGGAAGAACACTGAAGCTTTCTTT. It is translated as CASSIRGKNTEAFF.

This chain joins TRBV4-1 and TRBJ2-7; no clear D gene. This CDR3 comprises 16 residues. The V gene's germline CDR1 is MGHRA and CDR2 YSYEKL. The V gene lost 1 base and the J gene lost 0 bases, with 13 bases spanning the gap. The CDR3 reads CASSQGSAESSYEQYF. Here the CDR3 DNA reads TGCGCCAGCAGCCAAGGGTCCGCGGAGAGCTCCTACGAGCAGTACTTC.

This chain links TRBV18 with TRBJ2-1; D remains ambiguous. V was cut by 3 bases and J by 4 bases, with 10 bases left in between. Germline CDR1 reads KGHSH; CDR2 reads LQKENI. This CDR3 is built from 14 residues. Here the CDR3 DNA reads TGTGCCAGCTCACCCATTAGCACATACAATGAGCAGTTCTTC. The encoded protein is CASSPISTYNEQFF.

The CDR3 nucleotides read TGTGCCAGTAGTATGGGGCGTTCTCACGAGCAGTACTTC. As protein: CASSMGRSHEQYF. The rearrangement joins TRBV19 to TRBJ2-7, with a tentative D call TRBD1 (5 bases). This CDR3 is built from 13 residues. Germline V gene sequence: CDR1 LNHDA, CDR2 SQIVND (reference sequence). V lost 3 bases to trimming and J lost 5 bases, with 11 bases between them.

The rearrangement links TRBV19 to TRBJ2-3, with 10 nucleotides matching TRBD2. Germline-derived CDR1 and CDR2 are LNHDA and SQIVND (reference sequence). The CDR3 has 19 amino acids. V shed 4 bases, J shed 3 bases, and the junction held 16 bases outside the gene matches. This chain's CDR3 is CASSSSPRGTSVYTDTQYF. The CDR3 DNA reads TGTGCCAGTAGTAGCAGCCCTAGGGGGACTAGCGTGTATACAGATACGCAGTATTTT.

J is TRBJ1-2 and V is TRBV4-1, with D possibly being TRBD1 (6 bases). Trimming took off 4 bases at V and 4 bases at J, with 13 bases between the two ends. Germline V gene data show CDR1 as MGHRA and CDR2 as YSYEKL. The CDR3 runs to 14 residues. The CDR3 loop reads CASSPEGGIYGYTF. In DNA, the CDR3 is TGCGCCAGCAGCCCCGAGGGGGGCATCTATGGCTACACCTTC.

V gene TRBV27 combines with J gene TRBJ2-2; D is uncertain. The germline CDR1 and CDR2 sequences are MNHEY and SMNVEV (reference sequence). With 3 bases removed from V and 4 bases from J, the gap between germline ends came to 3 bases. The CDR3 is made up of 12 amino acids. CDR3 amino acids: CASSFTTGELFF. DNA for the CDR3: TGTGCCAGCAGTTTTACCACCGGGGAGCTGTTTTTT.

V usage is TRBV29-1 and J usage is TRBJ1-2; no reliable D call. Germline-derived CDR1 and CDR2 are SQVTM and ANQGSEA. The ends were cut back, 1 base at V and 3 bases at J, with 9 bases in the middle. This CDR3 comprises 13 residues. Here the CDR3 reads CSVEGGSHYGYTF. The CDR3 DNA follows: TGCAGCGTTGAAGGAGGTTCCCACTATGGCTACACCTTC.

V gene TRBV6-5 combines with J gene TRBJ2-1; 7 bases agree with TRBD1. The germline V gene encodes CDR1 MNHEY and CDR2 SVGAGI. This CDR3 contains 15 residues. Losses at the gene ends were 2 bases for V and 9 bases for J; bases not matched to a gene: 10. The DNA for the CDR3 is TGTGCCAGCAGTTACCTCGGGACAGTTGGTAGTGAGCAGTTCTTC. As protein: CASSYLGTVGSEQFF.

V and J are TRBV5-1 and TRBJ1-2, with TRBD1 matching over 10 bases. Germline V CDR1 and CDR2: SGHRS, YFSETQ. The CDR3 consists of 15 residues. Trimming cost V 0 bases and J 7 bases; bases outside gene matches: 6. CDR3 in amino acids: CASSLGDRGLFGYTF. CDR3 in DNA: TGCGCCAGCAGCTTGGGTGACAGGGGGCTTTTTGGCTACACCTTC.

This chain links TRBV19 with TRBJ2-1, with D possibly matching TRBD1 (5 bases). V was cut by 3 bases and J by 9 bases, with 12 bases left in between. The CDR3 extends over 13 amino acids. Germline V gene data show CDR1 as LNHDA and CDR2 as SQIVND (reference sequence). CDR3: CASSIRQGSEQFF. The CDR3 DNA sequence: TGTGCCAGTAGTATCCGGCAGGGAAGTGAGCAGTTCTTC.

The chain is built from TRBV6-6 and TRBJ2-7, with 8 bases lining up with TRBD2. Per germline, CDR1 MNHNY and CDR2 SVGAGI (reference sequence). With V trimmed by 2 bases and J by 7 bases, 13 bases remained unmatched. The CDR3 extends over 16 amino acids. The CDR3 loop is CASSYQAEREIKEQYF. Here the CDR3 DNA reads TGTGCCAGCAGTTACCAAGCGGAGCGGGAGATTAAGGAGCAGTACTTC.

DNA for the CDR3: TGTGCCAGCTCACCATCCGCGACTAGCGGGAGTGGGACAGATACGCAGTATTTT. Its translation is CASSPSATSGSGTDTQYF. The chain joins TRBV18 to TRBJ2-3; 12 bases map to TRBD2. V was pared by 2 bases and J by 3 bases, with 9 bases of the junction left unmatched. Per germline, CDR1 KGHSH and CDR2 LQKENI. CDR3 length equals 18 residues.

In this sample, this clone turned up a few times. Other DNA variants within this sample encode the same CDR3. The chain has TRBV7-9 and TRBJ2-3; D is undetermined. This CDR3 is built from 13 residues. The germline V and J ends were trimmed by 5 bases and 0 bases, with 6 bases remaining between them. Germline V gene sequence: CDR1 SEHNR, CDR2 FQNEAQ (reference sequence). For the CDR3, the DNA is TGTGCCAGCAGCCCTGACAGCACAGATACGCAGTATTTT. It yields the protein CASSPDSTDTQYF.

This chain uses TRBV27 with TRBJ2-3; a possible D gene is TRBD2 (5 bases). There are 14 residues in the CDR3. Germline CDR1 reads MNHEY; CDR2 reads SMNVEV (reference sequence). The V end lost 7 bases, the J end lost 4 bases, and 15 bases lay between the germline ends. CDR3 nucleotides: TGTGCCAGCACCTCTACTTTCGGGGCAGATACGCAGTATTTT. Residues: CASTSTFGADTQYF.

This chain links TRBV15 with TRBJ2-1; 13 nucleotides align to TRBD2. The CDR3 totals 14 residues. The junction had 1 base not matched to a gene; V was cut back by 8 bases and J by 3 bases. Germline lookup yields CDR1 LNHNV and CDR2 YYDKDF (reference sequence). Here the CDR3 reads CATGTSGNYNEQFF. CDR3 nucleotide sequence: TGTGCCACCGGGACTAGCGGGAACTACAATGAGCAGTTCTTC.

This clone has a handful of counts. The chain employs TRBV6-6 and TRBJ1-1; D unresolved. CDR3 length equals 15 residues. CDR1 and CDR2 from the germline V gene are MNHNY and SVGAGI (reference sequence). Trimming shortened V by 5 bases and J by 0 bases, and 13 bases separated the two germline ends. The CDR3, as DNA: TGTGCCAGCAGTCCCGAGGATGGGCTGAACACTGAAGCTTTCTTT. This sequence encodes CASSPEDGLNTEAFF.

The rearrangement joins TRBV5-6 to TRBJ2-2, with a possible D match to TRBD1 (6 bases). This CDR3 is 16 amino acids long. Germline V gene data show CDR1 as SGHDT and CDR2 as YYEEEE. With 0 bases removed from V and 3 bases from J, the gap between germline ends came to 12 bases. The CDR3 protein is CASSLDRELYTGELFF. In DNA, the CDR3 is TGTGCCAGCAGCTTGGACAGGGAACTATACACCGGGGAGCTGTTTTTT. Full variable domain (outside the CDR3, taken from reference TRBV5-6 and TRBJ2-2): DAGVTQSPTHLIKTRGQQVTLRCSPKSGHDTVSWYQQALGQGPQFIFQYYEEEERQRGNFPDRFSGHQFPNYSSELNVNALLLGDSALYLCASSLDRELYTGELFFGEGSRLTVL.

The gene calls are TRBV28 and TRBJ1-3; TRBD1 matches at 9 bases. V shed 2 bases, J shed 6 bases, and the junction held 5 bases outside the gene matches. Germline CDR1 reads MDHEN; CDR2 reads SYDVKM. The CDR3 length is 15 residues. The CDR3 region has the DNA TGTGCCAGCAGTTTAGTTCGACAGGGGGTAAACACCATATATTTT. Translating gives CASSLVRQGVNTIYF.

The chain has TRBV7-3 and TRBJ2-1; 14 positions match TRBD2. CDR3 length equals 16 residues. V dropped 5 bases and J dropped 7; count of bases not matched to a gene: 7. CDR1 is SGHTA, CDR2 FQGTGA, per germline. The CDR3 bases are TGTGCCAGCAGCCTAGGGACTAGCGGGAGTACAAATGAGCAGTTCTTC. It codes for CASSLGTSGSTNEQFF. Based on the CDR3 plus reference TRBV7-3 and TRBJ2-1, the full variable domain is GAGVSQTPSNKVTEKGKYVELRCDPISGHTALYWYRQSLGQGPEFLIYFQGTGAADDSGLPNDRFFAVRPEGSVSTLKIQRTERGDSAVYLCASSLGTSGSTNEQFFGPGTRLTVL.

The chain has TRBV13 and TRBJ2-1; D gene unclear. Per germline, CDR1 PRHDT and CDR2 FYEKMQ (reference sequence). CDR3 length equals 15 residues. V lost 2 bases, J lost 1 base, and 9 bases lay in between. In DNA, the CDR3 is TGTGCCAGCAGCTTAAGGGCGGAATCCTACAATGAGCAGTTCTTC. Protein sequence: CASSLRAESYNEQFF.

This sequence joins TRBV7-2 and TRBJ2-7; 12 nucleotides agree with TRBD2. The CDR3 has 19 amino acids. From germline, CDR1 is SGHTA and CDR2 FQGNSA. V was pared by 4 bases and J by 5 bases, with 18 bases of the junction left unmatched. The DNA of the CDR3 is TGTGCCAGCAGCTCCCTCACTCTAGCGGGAGGGCCAGTAGTCAACGAGCAGTACTTC. This sequence encodes CASSSLTLAGGPVVNEQYF.

V is TRBV5-1 and J is TRBJ2-7, with 7 positions matching TRBD1. The CDR3 totals 12 residues. Losses at the gene ends were 3 bases for V and 6 bases for J; bases not matched to a gene: 3. Germline CDR1 is SGHRS and CDR2 is YFSETQ. The CDR3 region is CASSWTGSEQYF. The CDR3 DNA follows: TGCGCCAGCAGCTGGACAGGAAGCGAGCAGTACTTC. The whole variable domain, remainder taken from reference TRBV5-1 and TRBJ2-7, is KAGVTQTPRYLIKTRGQQVTLSCSPISGHRSVSWYQQTPGQGLQFLFEYFSETQRNKGNFPGRFSGRQFSNSRSEMNVSTLELGDSALYLCASSWTGSEQYFGPGTRLTVT.

The rearrangement links TRBV20-1 to TRBJ2-1, with D possibly matching TRBD2 (6 bases). Trimming left V 2 bases short and J 10 bases short, with 6 bases between. This CDR3 spans 10 amino acids. Per germline, CDR1 DFQATT and CDR2 SNEGSKA (reference sequence). The CDR3 nucleotides read TGCAGTGCTAGACTAGCGGAGCAGTTCTTC. This translates into CSARLAEQFF.

The chain joins TRBV9 to TRBJ1-1; possibly TRBD1 for D (6 bases). The CDR3 runs 13 residues. Germline values: CDR1 SGDLS, CDR2 YYNGEE. V lost 0 bases to trimming and J lost 7 bases, with 10 bases between them. CDR3: CASSVGQGFEAFF. The DNA for the CDR3 is TGTGCCAGCAGCGTAGGGCAGGGGTTTGAAGCTTTCTTT.

The V gene is TRBV5-6, the J gene TRBJ2-1; D might be TRBD2 (5 bases). Per germline, CDR1 SGHDT and CDR2 YYEEEE. This CDR3 comprises 14 residues. Trimming cost V 2 bases and J 7 bases, with 13 bases left between them. Here the CDR3 reads CASSFRHWRNEQFF. Here the CDR3 DNA reads TGTGCCAGCAGCTTCCGGCACTGGAGGAATGAGCAGTTCTTC.

V gene TRBV15 combines with J gene TRBJ1-5; D possibly corresponds to TRBD1 (6 bases). With 5 bases removed from V and 4 bases from J, the gap between germline ends came to 12 bases. The CDR3 consists of 14 residues. Germline V CDR1 and CDR2: LNHNV, YYDKDF (reference sequence). CDR3 DNA sequence: TGTGCCACCAGCGAGGGGGAACAGAATCAGCCCCAGCATTTT. Translating gives CATSEGEQNQPQHF. Full variable domain (missing parts from reference TRBV15 and TRBJ1-5): DAMVIQNPRYQVTQFGKPVTLSCSQTLNHNVMYWYQQKSSQAPKLLFHYYDKDFNNEADTPDNFQSRRPNTSFCFLDIRSPGLGDTAMYLCATSEGEQNQPQHFGDGTRLSIL.